These 11 T cell receptor beta chains were all obtained from the same sample, sequenced in a study of blood T cells in healthy people across ages. A sample-barcoded 5' primer and a J-beta primer mix were used in a second PCR of about 7 to 12 cycles. TCRdb re-called the 5' RACE reads through MiXCR, storing one row per CDR3 protein. This repertoire shows around 650,000 distinct CDR3 sequences, less than 40% found once; its top ten account for 15%. The specimen was blood. All receptors derive from a woman of 80 years or more in good health.

This clonotype was observed many times. CDR3 bases: TGCGCCAGCAGCACGGGACAGTTCAGCTCCTACGAGCAGTACTTC. It codes for CASSTGQFSSYEQYF. The chain couples TRBV5-1 to TRBJ2-7; TRBD1 matches at 7 bases. V shed 4 bases and J 0 bases; nucleotides not matched to a gene: 7. CDR3 length equals 15 residues. Germline V lookup: CDR1 SGHRS, CDR2 YFSETQ.

This clonotype was seen at least ten times. The rearrangement joins TRBV6-6 to TRBJ2-7; 9 bases agree with TRBD1. The CDR3 consists of 14 residues. The trim removed 5 bases at V and 2 bases at J, leaving 4 bases unmatched. Germline V CDR1 and CDR2: MNHNY, SVGAGI (reference sequence). CDR3 sequence reads: CASSRDRATYEQYF. In DNA, the CDR3 is TGTGCCAGCAGTAGGGACAGGGCTACCTACGAGCAGTACTTC.

This chain links TRBV11-1 with TRBJ1-1; 9 bases align to TRBD1. This CDR3 is 16 amino acids long. The germline CDR1 and CDR2 sequences are SGHAT and FQDESV (reference sequence). V lost 3 bases, J lost 5 bases, and 10 bases stayed unmatched. The CDR3 sequence is CASSFGGQGAGTEAFF. CDR3 sequence (DNA): TGTGCCAGCAGCTTCGGGGGACAGGGAGCGGGAACTGAAGCTTTCTTT.

This clonotype was seen only a few times. The chain has TRBV20-1 and TRBJ2-1; D is uncertain. Trimming removed 5 bases at V and 4 bases at J, with 18 bases between. The germline CDR1 and CDR2 sequences are DFQATT and SNEGSKA (reference sequence). This CDR3 has 15 residues. CDR3 bases: TGCAGTGCTGTAGTGCCCCACCTAGAGTACAATGAGCAGTTCTTC. Its protein product is CSAVVPHLEYNEQFF.

J is TRBJ2-1 and V is TRBV10-3; 10 nucleotides match TRBD2. V gave up 3 bases and J gave up 2 bases; unmatched junction bases: 7. CDR3 size: 17 residues. Germline CDR1 ENHRY, CDR2 SYGVKD. CDR3 in amino acids: CAISDIPGLATYNEQFF. The CDR3 DNA reads as TGTGCCATCAGTGACATTCCGGGACTAGCGACCTACAATGAGCAGTTCTTC.

This clonotype was observed at least ten times. The V gene is TRBV7-8, the J gene TRBJ2-7; 8 bases line up with TRBD1. CDR3 length: 15 amino acids. V dropped 0 bases and J dropped 3; count of bases not matched to a gene: 4. From germline, CDR1 is SGHVS and CDR2 FQNEAQ. In nucleotides, the CDR3 is TGTGCCAGCAGCTTAGCACAGGGGGGTAACTACGAGCAGTACTTC. It is translated as CASSLAQGGNYEQYF.

This clonotype appeared many times. The rearrangement uses TRBV25-1 and TRBJ2-2; perhaps D is TRBD1 or TRBD2 (5 bases each). In germline, CDR1 is MGHDK, CDR2 SYGVNS. CDR3 size: 17 residues. Between the trimmed V and J ends, which lost 1 base and 0 bases, there was a span of 12 bases. CDR3 sequence: CASSELVGGTNTGELFF. CDR3 sequence (DNA): TGTGCCAGCAGTGAATTGGTTGGGGGAACGAACACCGGGGAGCTGTTTTTT.

CDR3 nucleotide sequence: TGCAGTGCTAGAGATGGGGCAGGGCTGTATGGCTACACCTTC. It specifies CSARDGAGLYGYTF. This rearrangement joins TRBV20-1 to TRBJ1-2, with D maybe TRBD1 (5 bases). From germline, CDR1 is DFQATT and CDR2 SNEGSKA (reference sequence). This CDR3 has 14 amino acids. The V end lost 0 bases, the J end lost 5 bases, and 13 bases lay between the germline ends.

At least ten counts were recorded for this clonotype. This chain connects TRBV6-5 to TRBJ1-2; a possible D gene is TRBD1 (6 bases). Germline lookup yields CDR1 MNHEY and CDR2 SVGAGI. V lost 4 bases, J lost 7 bases, and 31 bases lay in between. CDR3 length: 19 residues. DNA of the CDR3: TGTGCCAGCAGTTCTGGGCGGTTGGGGGGGCTAGGACCTTATCTTGGCTACACCTTC. Translating gives CASSSGRLGGLGPYLGYTF.

This clonotype occurred many times. V is TRBV6-1 and J is TRBJ2-5; 9 nucleotides align to TRBD2. The CDR3 loop spans 14 amino acids. Trimming cost V 6 bases and J 7 bases; bases outside gene matches: 9. Germline-derived CDR1 and CDR2 are MNHNS and SASEGT. CDR3: CASRSGTSPATQYF. The CDR3 DNA is TGTGCCAGCAGATCCGGGACTAGCCCGGCGACCCAGTACTTC.

The chain combines TRBV18 with TRBJ2-3; D is unresolved. The CDR3 runs 13 residues. Trimming took 3 bases from V and 2 from J, leaving 6 bases between them. Germline-derived CDR1 and CDR2 are KGHSH and LQKENI. The CDR3 sequence is CASSPAVTDTQYF. The CDR3 coding sequence is TGTGCCAGCTCACCGGCAGTCACAGATACGCAGTATTTT.